A selection of T cell receptor beta chains follows, all from one sample in a study of CD8+CD57+ T cells in acquired aplastic anemia. Each CDR3 protein is one row after TCRdb ran MiXCR on the reads. The repertoire consists of over 150,000 distinct CDR3 sequences, with roughly 60% occurring once and the leading ten covering more than 40%. Sequencing was done on a sample of sorted CD4+, CD8+, or CD8+CD57+ T cells (not recorded which) from PBMCs. The receptors derive from a human donor with aplastic anemia. Each CDR3 is given with its conserved first and last residue. The D gene is left open where the match is weak. Rows may omit the clone size; those that give it use once, few, many or a size class.

CDR3 length	V gene	D gene	clone size	J gene	CDR3 protein	CDR3 DNA
16	TRBV7-9	TRBD2	few	TRBJ2-7	CASSPARGGSSYEQYF	TGTGCCAGCAGCCCAGCTCGGGGGGGGTCAAGCTACGAGCAGTACTTC
12	TRBV5-1	TRBD1	.	TRBJ1-2	CASSADRVGYTF	TGCGCCAGCAGCGCGGACAGGGTTGGCTACACCTTC
14	TRBV12-3/TRBV12-4	TRBD1	many	TRBJ1-2	CASSSSGTVYGYTF	TGTGCCAGCAGTAGCTCGGGGACAGTCTATGGCTACACCTTC
14	TRBV7-3	.	.	TRBJ1-6	CASSSTGWASPLHF	TGTGCCAGCAGCTCTACAGGGTGGGCTTCACCCCTCCACTTT
15	TRBV5-1	TRBD2	.	TRBJ2-5	CATRSMTSGQETQYF	TGCGCCACCCGATCAATGACTAGCGGACAAGAGACCCAGTACTTC
15	TRBV7-9	.	many	TRBJ2-3	CASSLVQGSTDTQYF	TGTGCCAGCAGCTTAGTACAGGGTAGCACAGATACGCAGTATTTT
14	TRBV14	.	many	TRBJ1-1	CASPYFPMNTEAFF	TGTGCCAGCCCCTATTTTCCCATGAACACTGAAGCTTTCTTT
15	TRBV20-1	TRBD2	once	TRBJ2-1	CSASPSGRVANEQFF	TGCAGTGCTAGTCCTAGCGGGAGAGTAGCGAATGAGCAGTTTTTC
15	TRBV6-4	TRBD1	.	TRBJ1-6	CASSVRGDSNSPLHF	TGTGCCAGCAGTGTAAGGGGGGACAGTAATTCACCCCTCCACTTT
18	TRBV19	TRBD1	many	TRBJ1-5	CASSILGRGGPFKQPQHF	TGTGCCAGTAGTATTCTAGGGCGAGGGGGCCCGTTCAAGCAGCCCCAGCATTTT
16	TRBV10-3	TRBD2	.	TRBJ2-1	CAISEIAGEGGNEQFF	TGTGCCATCAGTGAGATAGCGGGAGAGGGGGGCAATGAGCAGTTCTTC
14	TRBV6-6	TRBD2	many	TRBJ2-1	CASSGTSGGNEQFF	TGTGCCAGCAGTGGCACTAGCGGGGGCAATGAGCAGTTCTTC
12	TRBV5-8	.	many	TRBJ2-2	CASSLAGGELFF	TGTGCCAGCAGCTTGGCCGGCGGGGAGCTGTTTTTT
13	TRBV6-1	.	once	TRBJ1-5	CASSGGESQPQHF	TGTGCCAGCAGTGGAGGTGAGAGCCAGCCCCAGCATTTT
16	TRBV19	TRBD1	.	TRBJ1-2	CASSIKSGGDDYGYTF	TGTGCCAGTAGTATAAAGTCAGGGGGAGACGACTATGGCTACACCTTC
16	TRBV19	TRBD2	.	TRBJ2-3	CASSIGLAGVADTQYF	TGTGCCAGTAGTATAGGGCTAGCGGGGGTCGCAGATACGCAGTATTTT
14	TRBV15	.	.	TRBJ2-7	CATSRDPGAPEQYF	TGTGCCACCAGCAGAGATCCCGGGGCTCCCGAGCAGTACTTC
12	TRBV12-3/TRBV12-4	.	.	TRBJ1-5	CASSLNVQPQHF	TGTGCCAGCAGTTTGAACGTTCAGCCCCAGCATTTT
12	TRBV7-4	.	.	TRBJ2-7	CASSWPGGGQYF	TGTGCCAGCAGTTGGCCCGGAGGAGGGCAGTACTTC
14	TRBV12-1	.	few	TRBJ1-2	CASSFVGQGYGYTF	TGTGCCAGCAGCTTTGTGGGACAGGGGTATGGCTACACCTTC
12	TRBV12-3/TRBV12-4	.	.	TRBJ2-7	CASSGASYEQYF	TGTGCCAGCAGCGGGGCCTCCTACGAGCAGTACTTC
14	TRBV19	.	.	TRBJ1-2	CASSSGGPPYGYTF	TGTGCCAGTAGTAGCGGGGGACCACCCTATGGCTACACCTTC
11	TRBV7-2	TRBD1	few	TRBJ2-5	CASSSRDREDF	TGTGCCAGCAGCTCACGGGACAGGGAAGACTTC
14	TRBV7-3	TRBD2	few	TRBJ2-3	CASSLRGGADTQYF	TGTGCCAGCAGCTTACGCGGGGGAGCAGATACGCAGTATTTT
15	TRBV20-1	.	.	TRBJ2-1	CSASPPRLVRNEQFF	TGCAGTGCCTCCCCGCCAAGACTAGTTCGCAATGAGCAGTTCTTC
15	TRBV7-9	.	once	TRBJ2-3	CASSLDLTSTDTQYF	TGTGCCAGCAGCTTAGACCTGACTAGCACAGATACGCAGTATTTT
14	TRBV7-8	TRBD2	.	TRBJ2-7	CASSLRVLADEQYF	TGTGCCAGCAGCTTGAGGGTACTAGCGGACGAGCAGTACTTC
14	TRBV7-6	.	.	TRBJ2-2	CASSWTGNTGELFF	TGTGCCAGCAGCTGGACGGGGAACACCGGGGAGCTGTTTTTT
16	TRBV5-7	.	many	TRBJ1-5	CASSASHTGPHQPQHF	TGTGCCAGCAGCGCAAGCCATACAGGGCCCCATCAGCCCCAGCATTTT
15	TRBV7-9	.	few	TRBJ2-3	CASSEGRPTTDTQYF	TGTGCCAGCAGCGAGGGGAGGCCCACCACAGATACGCAGTATTTT
15	TRBV14	.	.	TRBJ2-7	CASSRMGDPGYEQYF	TGTGCCAGCAGCCGCATGGGGGACCCCGGATACGAGCAGTACTTC
13	TRBV7-2	.	.	TRBJ2-5	CASSRGVEETQYF	TGTGCCAGCAGCCGTGGGGTAGAAGAGACCCAGTACTTC
15	TRBV2	.	many	TRBJ2-2	CASSEGGPGTGELFF	TGTGCCAGCAGTGAAGGGGGCCCGGGCACCGGGGAGCTGTTTTTT
14	TRBV7-3	.	few	TRBJ2-1	CASSPSQGRNEQFF	TGTGCCAGCAGCCCCTCCCAGGGTCGCAATGAGCAGTTCTTC
13	TRBV7-2	TRBD2	.	TRBJ2-3	CASRRLAGDTQYF	TGTGCCAGCAGACGACTAGCGGGGGATACGCAGTATTTT
15	TRBV10-3	TRBD1	.	TRBJ1-1	CVIKSQTGERAEAFF	TGTGTCATCAAAAGCCAAACAGGGGAAAGGGCTGAAGCTTTCTTT
14	TRBV7-8	.	many	TRBJ2-3	CASSSTRGRGTQYF	TGTGCCAGCAGCTCGACTCGCGGGCGCGGTACGCAGTATTTT
14	TRBV2	TRBD1	.	TRBJ1-1	CASSDYRGITEAFF	TGTGCCAGCAGTGATTACAGGGGGATCACTGAAGCTTTCTTT
13	TRBV20-1	.	few	TRBJ1-5	CSALPRRGQPQHF	TGCAGTGCGCTGCCCCGCAGGGGTCAGCCCCAGCATTTT
17	TRBV5-1	TRBD1	.	TRBJ2-7	CASSQGRTSGGRYEQYF	TGCGCCAGCAGCCAAGGCCGAACGTCAGGGGGCAGGTACGAGCAGTACTTC
13	TRBV7-3	TRBD1	.	TRBJ2-7	CASSRQGRGEQYF	TGTGCCAGCAGCCGACAGGGAAGAGGGGAGCAGTACTTC
13	TRBV24-1	.	.	TRBJ1-2	CATSDDRNYGYTF	TGTGCCACCAGTGATGACAGGAACTATGGCTACACCTTC
15	TRBV9	TRBD2	many	TRBJ2-5	CASSSQGLAKETQYF	TGTGCCAGCAGCTCGCAAGGACTAGCGAAGGAGACCCAGTACTTC
12	TRBV10-3	.	.	TRBJ1-6	CAISLDSTPLHF	TGTGCCATCAGCCTAGACAGTACGCCCCTCCACTTT
15	TRBV20-1	TRBD2	.	TRBJ2-3	CSALPPGGGTDTQYF	TGCAGTGCCCTTCCCCCGGGGGGAGGCACAGATACGCAGTATTTT
14	TRBV24-1	TRBD1	few	TRBJ2-1	CATSGTGGLDEQFF	TGTGCCACCAGTGGGACAGGGGGCTTGGATGAGCAGTTCTTC
16	TRBV29-1	TRBD1	many	TRBJ1-2	CSVEDRDRAEDYGYTF	TGCAGCGTTGAAGATCGGGACAGGGCGGAGGACTATGGCTACACCTTC
15	TRBV7-2	.	many	TRBJ1-2	CASSLGSLGPDGYTF	TGTGCCAGCAGCTTAGGATCCTTAGGCCCAGATGGCTACACCTTC
17	TRBV3-1	.	few	TRBJ2-5	CASSPSMVQGPQETQYF	TGTGCCAGCAGCCCGAGTATGGTTCAGGGCCCCCAAGAGACCCAGTACTTC
13	TRBV5-4	TRBD1	.	TRBJ1-5	CASSTGGNQPQHF	TGTGCCAGCAGCACAGGGGGCAATCAGCCCCAGCATTTT